Each of the 4 T cell receptor beta chains below was sequenced from the same sample in a study of response to subunit inactivated influenza vaccine. TCRdb redid the calling of the RT-PCR reads with MiXCR, one entry per CDR3 protein. The sample includes about 300,000 distinct CDR3 sequences, around 20% seen only once; the top ten take approximately 10%. The material was PBMCs from blood, obtained less than 22 months after vaccination. Receptors were obtained from a man between 50 and 75 years old who received an inactivated influenza vaccine.

This clonotype was found a few times. The chain employs TRBV19 and TRBJ1-2; D unclear. The length of the CDR3 is 14 residues. Trimming took 3 bases from V and 2 from J, leaving 10 bases between them. Germline lookup yields CDR1 LNHDA and CDR2 SQIVND (reference sequence). CDR3 sequence (DNA): TGTGCCAGTAGTATCCCGGGCCAGAACTATGGCTACACCTTC. Amino acids: CASSIPGQNYGYTF. Complete variable domain (other parts from reference TRBV19 and TRBJ1-2): DGGITQSPKYLFRKEGQNVTLSCEQNLNHDAMYWYRQDPGQGLRLIYYSQIVNDFQKGDIAEGYSVSREKKESFPLTVTSAQKNPTAFYLCASSIPGQNYGYTFGSGTRLTVV.

This clonotype came up a few times. The chain carries TRBV4-2 and TRBJ1-6, with a possible D match to TRBD1 (6 bases). The CDR3 consists of 16 residues. Trimming removed 0 bases at V and 6 bases at J, with 12 bases between. The V gene's germline CDR1 is LGHNA and CDR2 YNFKEQ. The CDR3 spells CASSQEGQGRNSPLHF. The CDR3, as DNA: TGTGCCAGCAGCCAAGAAGGGCAGGGGCGTAATTCACCCCTCCACTTT.

This clonotype was seen a handful of times. This chain connects TRBV6-1 to TRBJ2-7; D not certain. Trimming removed 6 bases at V and 4 bases at J, with 13 bases between. Germline V lookup: CDR1 MNHNS, CDR2 SASEGT. The CDR3 spans 13 residues. DNA of the CDR3: TGTGCCAGCAGCAGCGACTTAGGGTACGAGCAGTACTTC. Encoded protein: CASSSDLGYEQYF.

This clonotype was recorded a few times. This rearrangement joins TRBV28 to TRBJ2-3, with D perhaps matching TRBD2 (6 bases). The CDR3 totals 17 residues. Germline assignment: CDR1 MDHEN and CDR2 SYDVKM. Between the trimmed V and J ends, which lost 8 bases and 1 base, there was a span of 22 bases. CDR3 coding DNA: TGTGCCAGCTTGAGGAGGGCCAGTTTCATCGGCACAGATACGCAGTATTTT. As protein: CASLRRASFIGTDTQYF.